Here is one T cell receptor (beta chain) with its context. This sample is drawn from a study of blood T cell repertoires in COVID-19. Seattle's cohort entered during active infection and was followed longitudinally. Produced via immunoSEQ multiplex PCR; TCRdb's table is partial and in-frame only. The table includes almost 200,000 clones, 85% detected once. The V gene end was trimmed by 4 bases and the J gene end by 3 bases; junction bases not matched to a gene: 6. This CDR3 contains 15 residues. Germline CDR1 LGHDT, CDR2 YNNKEL (reference sequence). The sequenced material came from peripheral blood. The receptor comes from a man between 60 and 70 years old with COVID-19, enrolled during active disease. V gene TRBV3-1 (or the pseudogene TRBV3-2) combines with J gene TRBJ2-7, with 10 bases matching TRBD2. The CDR3 sequence is CASSPLAGALYEQYF. CDR3 nucleotide sequence: TGTGCCAGCAGCCCCCTAGCGGGGGCTCTCTACGAGCAGTACTTC.